Below are 27 T cell receptor beta chains sequenced from a single sample in a study of cytomegalovirus exposure and HLA in healthy donors. Clones were sequenced by immunoSEQ multiplex PCR, and TCRdb holds only the in-frame ones, with some missing. The profile shows around 220,000 clones, 88% of them singletons. The sample consisted of PBMCs. Every receptor here comes from a young woman in good health and CMV-seronegative.

The chain couples TRBV6-6 to TRBJ1-3; D remains ambiguous. The V gene lost 5 bases and the J gene lost 1 base, with 12 bases spanning the gap. Germline lookup yields CDR1 MNHNY and CDR2 SVGAGI (reference sequence). The CDR3 runs to 15 residues. As DNA, the CDR3 is TGTGCCAGCAGTCCTCCCCCCCGGTCTGGAAACACCATATATTTT. Encoded protein: CASSPPPRSGNTIYF.

The chain recombines TRBV19 with TRBJ1-5; 8 bases align to TRBD1. In germline, CDR1 is LNHDA, CDR2 SQIVND (reference sequence). The junction had 11 bases not matched to a gene; V was cut back by 10 bases and J by 6 bases. The CDR3 contains 14 residues. This CDR3 is CATKTDRDFQPQHF. CDR3 sequence (DNA): TGTGCCACCAAGACGGACAGGGATTTTCAGCCCCAGCATTTT.

CDR3 loop: CASRRQQTYEQYF. The CDR3 DNA sequence: TGCGCCAGCAGAAGACAGCAAACCTACGAGCAGTACTTC. J is TRBJ2-7 and V is TRBV5-1; possible D gene TRBD1, 5 bases. Germline loops: CDR1 SGHRS, CDR2 YFSETQ. The CDR3 spans 13 residues. Trimming took 5 bases from V and 2 from J, leaving 11 bases between them.

The chain carries TRBV27 and TRBJ1-1; no firm D call. Trimming removed 8 bases from V and 4 bases from J, with 14 bases in between. The CDR3 spans 13 residues. Germline CDR1 and CDR2: MNHEY and SMNVEV (reference sequence). The DNA for the CDR3 is TGTGCCAGCCGCTACGCGAGTTTCACTGAAGCTTTCTTT. It yields the protein CASRYASFTEAFF.

The chain joins TRBV28 to TRBJ2-5, with 7 bases identical to TRBD1. Germline V lookup: CDR1 MDHEN, CDR2 SYDVKM. V shed 2 bases, J shed 1 base, and the junction held 1 base outside the gene matches. The CDR3 runs 14 residues. CDR3: CASSLNRGQETQYF. CDR3 nucleotide sequence: TGTGCCAGCAGTTTAAACAGGGGCCAAGAGACCCAGTACTTC.

V gene TRBV29-1 combines with J gene TRBJ2-7, with D possibly matching TRBD2 (5 bases). There are 12 residues in the CDR3. The germline V and J ends were trimmed by 6 bases and 6 bases, with 15 bases remaining between them. Germline assignment: CDR1 SQVTM and CDR2 ANQGSEA. The CDR3: CSVTRQSGEQYF. The CDR3 DNA sequence: TGCAGCGTCACTAGGCAGTCGGGCGAGCAGTACTTC.

This clone was seen a few times. V and J are TRBV7-9 and TRBJ1-2; D possibly corresponds to TRBD1 (5 bases). The V end was cut by 7 bases, the J end by 3 bases, with 15 bases between. The CDR3 runs 14 residues. Per the germline V gene, CDR1 is SEHNR and CDR2 is FQNEAQ (reference sequence). CDR3: CASNPQGFDYGYTF. The CDR3 nucleotides are TGTGCCAGCAACCCTCAGGGTTTCGACTATGGCTACACCTTC.

This chain joins TRBV6-5 and TRBJ2-5, with 8 bases fitting TRBD1. This CDR3 is 13 amino acids long. Germline-derived CDR1 and CDR2 are MNHEY and SVGAGI. V lost 5 bases to trimming and J lost 7 bases; unmatched junction nucleotides: 6. Here the CDR3 DNA reads TGTGCCAGCAGTCAAGGACAGGGAGGGACCCAGTACTTC. It codes for CASSQGQGGTQYF.

The chain couples TRBV5-5 to TRBJ2-7; the match to TRBD1 covers 7 bases. The CDR3 spans 15 residues. V was pared by 3 bases and J by 3 bases, with 9 bases of the junction left unmatched. Germline values: CDR1 SGHKS, CDR2 YYEKEE (reference sequence). The CDR3 coding sequence is TGTGCCAGCAGCTCTCTGACAGGGATTTACTACGAGCAGTACTTC. Protein: CASSSLTGIYYEQYF.

The V call is TRBV5-1, the J call TRBJ2-4; TRBD1 aligns across 12 bases. V was clipped by 4 bases and J by 6 bases; unmatched bases: 2. CDR1 SGHRS and CDR2 YFSETQ come from the germline V gene. This CDR3 contains 14 residues. CDR3 DNA: TGCGCCAGCAGCCTGGGACAGGGGGCAAACATTCAGTACTTC. The encoded protein is CASSLGQGANIQYF.

This rearrangement joins TRBV6-6 to TRBJ1-3; D not certain. Looked up from germline, CDR1 is MNHNY and CDR2 is SVGAGI (reference sequence). Trimming removed 8 bases at V and 0 bases at J, with 11 bases between. The CDR3 is 14 amino acids. DNA for the CDR3: TGTGCCAGCGGTCCTAAGAGCTCTGGAAACACCATATATTTT. Protein: CASGPKSSGNTIYF.

This chain joins TRBV19 and TRBJ2-5; D unresolved. CDR1 and CDR2 from the germline V gene are LNHDA and SQIVND (reference sequence). V lost 3 bases and J 4 bases, leaving 12 bases between the germline ends. The CDR3 is 14 amino acids. The CDR3 nucleotides read TGTGCCAGTAGTATCTTTGGGCCAACAGAGACCCAGTACTTC. Translating it yields CASSIFGPTETQYF.

Note on this clone: Different DNA sequences within this sample yield the same CDR3. The rearrangement uses TRBV7-9 and TRBJ2-1; 10 nucleotides align to TRBD2. Germline lookup yields CDR1 SEHNR and CDR2 FQNEAQ (reference sequence). Losses at the gene ends were 5 bases for V and 0 bases for J; bases not matched to a gene: 1. The length of the CDR3 is 15 residues. This CDR3 reads CASSPSGSSYNEQFF. In DNA, the CDR3 is TGTGCCAGCAGCCCTAGCGGGAGCTCCTACAATGAGCAGTTCTTC.

The genes are TRBV14 and TRBJ2-3; D may be TRBD2 (5 bases). The germline V and J ends were trimmed by 5 bases and 0 bases, with 15 bases remaining between them. Germline-derived CDR1 and CDR2 are SGHDN and FVKESK. This CDR3 is 16 amino acids long. The CDR3 DNA sequence: TGTGCCAGCAGCATTCGACTAACCCTAAGCACAGATACGCAGTATTTT. Residues: CASSIRLTLSTDTQYF.

The genes are TRBV5-1 and TRBJ1-1, with D maybe TRBD1 (5 bases). Trimming shortened V by 2 bases and J by 1 base, and 6 bases separated the two germline ends. Germline V gene sequence: CDR1 SGHRS, CDR2 YFSETQ. This CDR3 has 13 amino acids. The CDR3 sequence is CASSFGQNTEAFF. The CDR3 DNA reads as TGCGCCAGCAGCTTTGGACAGAACACTGAAGCTTTCTTT.

This clone has only one observation. V is TRBV10-3 and J is TRBJ1-1, with a weak D call TRBD1 (6 bases). V lost 2 bases and J lost 3, with 10 bases in between. This CDR3 is built from 14 residues. CDR1 and CDR2 (germline): ENHRY, SYGVKD. The CDR3 region has the DNA TGTGCCATCAGTGAGCCGGACAGAGACACTGAAGCTTTCTTT. Protein product: CAISEPDRDTEAFF.

The genes are TRBV19 and TRBJ2-1, with 7 bases lining up with TRBD2. J lost 2 bases, V lost 3 bases, and 7 bases had no gene match. CDR3 length: 16 amino acids. CDR1 LNHDA and CDR2 SQIVND come from the germline V gene (reference sequence). CDR3 DNA: TGTGCCAGTAGTATCTCTAGCCGGGGGGCCTACAATGAGCAGTTCTTC. Its protein product is CASSISSRGAYNEQFF.

The chain links TRBV6-5 to TRBJ1-1; tentatively, D is TRBD1 (6 bases). The CDR3 is 13 amino acids. The V end was cut by 3 bases, the J end by 8 bases, with 13 bases between. Germline V gene lookup returns CDR1 MNHEY and CDR2 SVGAGI. The CDR3 DNA is TGTGCCAGCAGTTATACAGGGAGACTGGAAGCTTTCTTT. It yields the protein CASSYTGRLEAFF.

The V call is TRBV7-8, the J call TRBJ2-1; TRBD2 matches 8 bases. Per germline, CDR1 SGHVS and CDR2 FQNEAQ. The V gene end was trimmed by 3 bases and the J gene end by 5 bases; junction bases not matched to a gene: 15. CDR3 length: 18 amino acids. The CDR3 bases are TGTGCCAGCAGCTTCGACGAGGGGAGCGGGAGTAGGGACAATGAGCAGTTCTTC. Protein sequence: CASSFDEGSGSRDNEQFF. Complete variable domain (other parts from reference TRBV7-8 and TRBJ2-1): GAGVSQSPRYKVAKRGQDVALRCDPISGHVSLFWYQQALGQGPEFLTYFQNEAQLDKSGLPSDRFFAERPEGSVSTLKIQRTQQEDSAVYLCASSFDEGSGSRDNEQFFGPGTRLTVL.

J is TRBJ1-5 and V is TRBV19; D not certain. Trimming pared 3 bases from V and 6 bases from J, leaving 6 bases between. Germline CDR1 reads LNHDA; CDR2 reads SQIVND (reference sequence). CDR3 length equals 12 residues. The chain's CDR3 is CASSIPRQPQHF. In DNA, the CDR3 is TGTGCCAGTAGTATCCCGCGTCAGCCCCAGCATTTT.

V usage is TRBV15 and J usage is TRBJ2-5, with TRBD2 as a possible D gene (7 bases). The CDR3 sequence is 15 residues long. Germline CDR1 is LNHNV and CDR2 is YYDKDF (reference sequence). V lost 0 bases and J 7 bases, leaving 15 bases between the germline ends. This chain's CDR3 is CATSRDRGGGGTQYF. The CDR3 DNA sequence: TGTGCCACCAGCAGAGATCGCGGGGGAGGGGGGACCCAGTACTTC.

This clone was seen a few times. The J gene is TRBJ2-7, the V gene TRBV2, with TRBD1 matching over 10 bases. The CDR3 covers 15 residues. Germline assignment: CDR1 SNHLY and CDR2 FYNNEI. Trimming removed 2 bases from V and 4 bases from J; junction bases left unmatched: 5. The DNA for the CDR3 is TGTGCCAGCAGTGAATTAGGGACAGGGGATTACGAGCAGTACTTC. It specifies CASSELGTGDYEQYF.

This chain links TRBV29-1 with TRBJ2-7; the D gene is possibly TRBD2 (6 bases). This CDR3 contains 14 residues. From germline, CDR1 is SQVTM and CDR2 ANQGSEA. Between the trimmed V and J ends, which lost 1 base and 4 bases, there was a span of 14 bases. CDR3 coding DNA: TGCAGCGTTGAAGCAGAGGAGGGAGGTTACGAGCAGTACTTC. It specifies CSVEAEEGGYEQYF.

This clone occurred once. The chain recombines TRBV27 with TRBJ1-4; 8 bases are a match to TRBD1. The CDR3 spans 15 residues. From germline, CDR1 is MNHEY and CDR2 SMNVEV (reference sequence). Trimming cost V 5 bases and J 7 bases; bases outside gene matches: 9. In DNA, the CDR3 is TGTGCCAGCAGTGACCGGGACAGGTTTACTGAAAAACTGTTTTTT. Translated: CASSDRDRFTEKLFF.

This chain connects TRBV27 to TRBJ2-3; 7 nucleotides align to TRBD2. Trimming removed 3 bases from V and 5 bases from J; junction bases left unmatched: 5. This CDR3 is built from 14 residues. The germline V gene encodes CDR1 MNHEY and CDR2 SMNVEV (reference sequence). The CDR3 reads CASSFGGTGDTQYF. DNA for the CDR3: TGTGCCAGCAGTTTCGGGGGGACGGGAGATACGCAGTATTTT.

J is TRBJ2-2 and V is TRBV28; D is ambiguous. Germline lookup yields CDR1 MDHEN and CDR2 SYDVKM. This CDR3 comprises 18 residues. V was cut by 4 bases and J by 6 bases, with 24 bases left in between. The CDR3 DNA reads as TGTGCCAGCAGTTCAAAGACCCGGGTCCCGGAAGGTGCCGGGGAGCTGTTTTTT. Translation: CASSSKTRVPEGAGELFF.

CDR3 DNA: TGTGCCAGCAGCTCCGGTGGGGGGGCCTACGAGCAGTACTTC. Its protein product is CASSSGGGAYEQYF. The J gene is TRBJ2-7, the V gene TRBV7-6; 7 nucleotides align to TRBD2. There are 14 residues in the CDR3. In germline, CDR1 is SGHVS, CDR2 FNYEAQ. The J segment lost 2 bases and the V segment lost 4 bases, leaving 5 bases of the junction unmatched.